The present entry profiles one TCR beta chain with its context. Its antigen is as yet unknown. The sample belongs to a study of cytomegalovirus exposure and HLA in healthy donors. Whole-study findings and limits: The likely explanation for a cluster of highly shared sequence variants was sequencing artifact.

At sampling all donors were nominally healthy, likely with unrecorded immune exposures. Germline values: CDR1 MNHNS, CDR2 SASEGT. This CDR3 has 14 amino acids. Deletions cut 4 bases from V and 5 bases from J, with 12 bases between. PCR primers comprised 60 Vbeta and 13 Jbeta primers. Clones were sequenced by immunoSEQ multiplex PCR, and TCRdb holds only the in-frame ones, with some missing. This repertoire shows more than 150,000 clones, 80% to 90% found once; its top ten account for about a tenth. This receptor was taken from a man aged 18 to 29 in good health and CMV-seropositive. This chain connects TRBV6-1 to TRBJ1-3; the D gene is possibly TRBD1 (5 bases). The sample was PBMCs. CDR3 residues: CASSGGDFRNTIYF. CDR3 sequence (DNA): TGTGCCAGCAGTGGGGGGGATTTTCGAAACACCATATATTTT.